This TCR beta chain came from a study of cytomegalovirus exposure and HLA in healthy donors. The primer mix had 60 Vbeta and 13 Jbeta primers. The data were produced by immunoSEQ multiplex PCR, yet TCRdb's version contains in-frame clones alone and is incomplete. This table holds over 150,000 clones, approximately 80% found once. CDR3 length equals 13 residues. Germline assignment: CDR1 MNHNS and CDR2 SASEGT. V lost 6 bases and J 5 bases, leaving 13 bases between the germline ends. What was sequenced was PBMCs. This receptor was identified in a man aged 50 to 60 in good health and CMV-seropositive. V is TRBV6-1 and J is TRBJ1-1; no reliable D call. The DNA for the CDR3 is TGTGCCAGCAGCCTGGAGGGTGGTACTGAAGCTTTCTTT. Protein product: CASSLEGGTEAFF.